The 13 T cell receptor beta chains in this list originate from one sample, sequenced in a study of identical twins. A single record per CDR3 protein comes from TCRdb applying MiXCR to the 5' RACE reads. The sample contains about 700,000 distinct CDR3 sequences, under 9% of which appear only once. These records were also assigned to another study, of yellow fever vaccine responses in identical twins.

Material: PBMCs. Source of these receptors: a woman aged 18-29 years in good health.

The V and J genes are TRBV7-9 and TRBJ2-5; TRBD2 matches 10 bases. The ends lost 5 bases at V and 5 bases at J; junction bases unmatched: 8. CDR3 length: 15 residues. The germline CDR1 and CDR2 sequences are SEHNR and FQNEAQ (reference sequence). In DNA form, the CDR3 reads TGTGCCAGCAGCCACAGTAGCGGGAGGCGGGAGACCCAGTACTTC. Residues: CASSHSSGRRETQYF.

This clonotype appeared many times. The chain is built from TRBV5-6 and TRBJ2-2; either TRBD1 or TRBD2 may fit D (5 bases each). The CDR3 spans 15 residues. Trimming left V 5 bases short and J 1 base short, with 12 bases between. Germline assignment: CDR1 SGHDT and CDR2 YYEEEE. The CDR3 protein is CASRPRDGNTGELFF. The CDR3 DNA sequence: TGTGCCAGCAGACCCCGGGACGGGAACACCGGGGAGCTGTTTTTT.

This clonotype was detected only a few times. The chain links TRBV5-1 to TRBJ2-3; D not resolved. V lost 0 bases and J lost 2, with 10 bases in between. Germline CDR1 SGHRS, CDR2 YFSETQ. This CDR3 is built from 15 residues. This chain's CDR3 is CASSLEAQPTDTQYF. DNA for the CDR3: TGCGCCAGCAGCTTGGAGGCGCAGCCCACAGATACGCAGTATTTT.

The sample holds a few counts of this clonotype. The chain is built from TRBV20-1 and TRBJ2-7; 9 nucleotides agree with TRBD2. The CDR3 is made up of 14 amino acids. Losses at the gene ends were 0 bases for V and 7 bases for J; bases not matched to a gene: 7. Germline assignment: CDR1 DFQATT and CDR2 SNEGSKA (reference sequence). The CDR3 sequence: CSARDRAGGWEQYF. CDR3 DNA sequence: TGCAGTGCTAGAGATCGCGCGGGGGGGTGGGAGCAGTACTTC.

This sequence joins TRBV28 and TRBJ2-7; TRBD1 might be the D (6 bases). Germline values: CDR1 MDHEN, CDR2 SYDVKM. This CDR3 is 14 amino acids long. The V and J ends lost 6 bases and 2 bases respectively, with 14 bases between them. The CDR3 bases are TGTGCCAGCAGAACAGGGATCTGGACCTACGAGCAGTACTTC. Protein sequence: CASRTGIWTYEQYF.

The chain employs TRBV9 and TRBJ2-1; 11 nucleotides match TRBD2. The CDR3 extends over 15 amino acids. The V segment lost 3 bases and the J segment 6 bases; nucleotides outside the gene matches: 5. Germline-derived CDR1 and CDR2 are SGDLS and YYNGEE. CDR3 nucleotides: TGTGCCAGCAGCGCCCTAGCGGGGGGCCCCAATGAGCAGTTCTTC. Its translation is CASSALAGGPNEQFF.

This clonotype has a count of ten or more. The V gene is TRBV2, the J gene TRBJ2-1; TRBD2 agrees at 9 bases. With 6 bases clipped from V and 4 bases from J, the junction kept 7 bases outside the gene matches. Germline values: CDR1 SNHLY, CDR2 FYNNEI. This CDR3 contains 15 residues. The CDR3 region has the DNA TGTGCCAGCAGGGAAACTAGCGGGCCTTACAATGAGCAGTTCTTC. The encoded protein is CASRETSGPYNEQFF.

This clonotype showed up many times. V usage is TRBV6-1 and J usage is TRBJ2-1; 11 positions agree with TRBD2. The CDR3 extends over 14 amino acids. CDR1 and CDR2 (germline): MNHNS, SASEGT. Unmatched junction bases numbered 3, after V lost 6 bases and J lost 5 bases. CDR3 bases: TGTGCCAGCAGCGCTAGCGGGGGGAACAATGAGCAGTTCTTC. Residues: CASSASGGNNEQFF.

This clonotype has only a few counts. The chain has TRBV12-3 or TRBV12-4 and TRBJ2-4, with 8 bases matching TRBD1. V dropped 11 bases and J dropped 7; count of bases not matched to a gene: 28. CDR3 length equals 19 residues. CDR3: CAFSFTSLIRQGRFNIQYF. The CDR3 DNA is TGTGCCTTCAGTTTCACCTCTTTAATTAGACAGGGGAGATTTAACATTCAGTACTTC.

The genes are TRBV4-2 and TRBJ2-3; TRBD1 might be the D (6 bases). CDR1 LGHNA and CDR2 YNFKEQ come from the germline V gene. The CDR3 loop spans 15 amino acids. Between the trimmed V and J ends, which lost 1 base and 3 bases, there was a span of 11 bases. The CDR3 protein is CASSQGTEMTDTQYF. The CDR3 DNA sequence: TGTGCCAGCAGCCAAGGGACAGAAATGACAGATACGCAGTATTTT.

This rearrangement joins TRBV10-3 to TRBJ2-3; D ambiguous. CDR3 length equals 12 residues. V was shortened by 11 bases and J by 2 bases, with 11 bases between the two germline ends. CDR1 and CDR2 (germline): ENHRY, SYGVKD. CDR3 sequence: CAPESNTDTQYF. The CDR3 region has the DNA TGTGCCCCCGAGTCGAACACAGATACGCAGTATTTT.

The chain carries TRBV3-1 and TRBJ1-2; possible D gene TRBD1, 6 bases. Germline-derived CDR1 and CDR2 are LGHDT and YNNKEL (reference sequence). V was clipped by 0 bases and J by 4 bases, with 12 bases between them. The CDR3 sequence is 15 residues long. CDR3 coding DNA: TGTGCCAGCAGCCAAGATCGACAGGAGCCCTATGGCTACACCTTC. Translating gives CASSQDRQEPYGYTF.

This clonotype has a count of ten or more. The rearrangement uses TRBV12-3 or TRBV12-4 and TRBJ2-2; D is unresolved. Trimming cost V 8 bases and J 1 base, with 2 bases left between them. The CDR3 has 11 amino acids. The CDR3 protein is CASLNTGELFF. The CDR3 DNA follows: TGTGCCAGCCTGAACACCGGGGAGCTGTTTTTT.